This T cell receptor (beta chain) was sequenced for a study of blood T cells in healthy people across ages. Notes on the study in general: Versus aged donors, long-lived donors had higher diversity and more naive CD4+ cells.

Trimming shortened V by 5 bases and J by 0 bases, and 4 bases separated the two germline ends. Germline-derived CDR1 and CDR2 are MNHNY and SVGAGI (reference sequence). The CDR3 consists of 12 residues. This clonotype came up many times. Its antigen is not known. Isolated PBMCs totaled at least 6 million in each sample. Through a sample-barcoded 5' primer and a J-beta primer mix, a second PCR was run for about 7 to 12 cycles. TCRdb reprocessed the 5' RACE reads via MiXCR and lists one record per CDR3 protein. The sample contains about 650,000 distinct CDR3 sequences, about 30% of which appear only once.

Sample: blood. This TCR derives from an elderly woman in good health. This rearrangement joins TRBV6-6 to TRBJ1-2, with unresolved D. CDR3 sequence reads: CASSTANYGYTF. In DNA form, the CDR3 reads TGTGCCAGCAGTACGGCTAACTATGGCTACACCTTC.